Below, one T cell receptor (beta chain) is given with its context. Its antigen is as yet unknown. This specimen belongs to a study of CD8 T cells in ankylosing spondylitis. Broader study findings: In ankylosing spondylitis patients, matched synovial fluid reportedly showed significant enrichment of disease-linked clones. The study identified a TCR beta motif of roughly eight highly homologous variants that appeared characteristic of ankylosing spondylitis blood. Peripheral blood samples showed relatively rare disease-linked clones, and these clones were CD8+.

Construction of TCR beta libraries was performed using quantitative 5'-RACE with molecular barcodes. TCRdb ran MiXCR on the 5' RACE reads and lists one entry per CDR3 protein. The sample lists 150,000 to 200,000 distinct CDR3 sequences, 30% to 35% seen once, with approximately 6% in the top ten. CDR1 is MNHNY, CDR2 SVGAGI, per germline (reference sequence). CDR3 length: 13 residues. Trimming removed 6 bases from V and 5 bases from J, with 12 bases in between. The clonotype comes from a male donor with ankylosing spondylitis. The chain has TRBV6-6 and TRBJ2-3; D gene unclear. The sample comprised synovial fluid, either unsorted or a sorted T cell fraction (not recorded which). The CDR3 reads CASSNQNVDTQYF. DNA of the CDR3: TGTGCCAGCAGCAACCAAAATGTAGATACGCAGTATTTT.